The clone carrying this T cell receptor (beta chain) was recorded many times. The target antigen is unknown. The sample belongs to a study of blood T cells in healthy people across ages. Overall study results and limits: Age advanced and TCR beta diversity per million T cells fell, roughly linearly.

Primers used in a second PCR of about 6 to 11 cycles were a sample-barcoded 5' primer and a J-beta primer mix. Each CDR3 protein is one row after TCRdb ran MiXCR on the 5' RACE reads. The data hold 600,000 or so distinct CDR3 sequences, with about 30% observed a single time. The source of this sequence is a woman older than 75 in good health. Sequences were obtained from blood.

CDR3 bases: TGCGCCAGCAGCCAAGCTCATCGGCAGGCAGGGGTCTCTGGTGAGCAGTTCTTC. It encodes CASSQAHRQAGVSGEQFF. The chain uses TRBV4-3 and TRBJ2-1; tentative D call: TRBD1 (6 bases). Deletions cut 1 base from V and 9 bases from J, with 25 bases between. Germline V gene sequence: CDR1 LGHNA, CDR2 YSLEER. The CDR3 consists of 18 residues.